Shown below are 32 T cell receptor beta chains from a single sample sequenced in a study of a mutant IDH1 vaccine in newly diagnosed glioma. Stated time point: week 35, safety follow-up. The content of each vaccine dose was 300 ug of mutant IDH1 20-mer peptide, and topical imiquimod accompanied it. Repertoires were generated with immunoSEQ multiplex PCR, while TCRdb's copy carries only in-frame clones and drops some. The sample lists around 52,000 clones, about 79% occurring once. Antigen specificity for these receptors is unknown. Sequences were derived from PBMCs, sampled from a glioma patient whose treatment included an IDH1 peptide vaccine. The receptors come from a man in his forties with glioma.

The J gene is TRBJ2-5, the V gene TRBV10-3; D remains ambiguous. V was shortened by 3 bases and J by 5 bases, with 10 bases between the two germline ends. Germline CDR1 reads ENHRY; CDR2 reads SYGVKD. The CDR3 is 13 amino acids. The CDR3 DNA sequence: TGTGCCATCAGTGATGGAAGGACGGAGACCCAGTACTTC. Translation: CAISDGRTETQYF.

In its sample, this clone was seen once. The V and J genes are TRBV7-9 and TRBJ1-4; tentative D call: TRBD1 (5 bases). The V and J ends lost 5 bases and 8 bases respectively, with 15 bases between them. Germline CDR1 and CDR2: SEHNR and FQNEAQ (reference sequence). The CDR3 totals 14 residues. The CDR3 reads CASSPPGVYEKLFF. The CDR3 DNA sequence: TGTGCCAGCAGCCCGCCGGGGGTTTACGAAAAACTGTTTTTT.

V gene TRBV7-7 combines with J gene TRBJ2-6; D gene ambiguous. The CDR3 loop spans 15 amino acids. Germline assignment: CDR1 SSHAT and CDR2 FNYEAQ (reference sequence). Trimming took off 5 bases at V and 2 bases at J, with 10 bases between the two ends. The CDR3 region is CASSPDAAGANVLTF. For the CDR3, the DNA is TGTGCCAGCAGCCCGGACGCAGCTGGGGCCAACGTCCTGACTTTC.

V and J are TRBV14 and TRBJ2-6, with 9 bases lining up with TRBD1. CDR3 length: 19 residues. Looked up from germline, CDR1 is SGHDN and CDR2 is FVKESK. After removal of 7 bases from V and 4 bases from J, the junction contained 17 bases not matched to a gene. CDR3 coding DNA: TGTGCCAGCACGCATAGTGCGCTTGGGACAGGGAGCGGGGCCAACGTCCTGACTTTC. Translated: CASTHSALGTGSGANVLTF. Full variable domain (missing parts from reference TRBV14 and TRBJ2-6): EAGVTQFPSHSVIEKGQTVTLRCDPISGHDNLYWYRRVMGKEIKFLLHFVKESKQDESGMPNNRFLAERTGGTYSTLKVQPAELEDSGVYFCASTHSALGTGSGANVLTFGAGSRLTVL.

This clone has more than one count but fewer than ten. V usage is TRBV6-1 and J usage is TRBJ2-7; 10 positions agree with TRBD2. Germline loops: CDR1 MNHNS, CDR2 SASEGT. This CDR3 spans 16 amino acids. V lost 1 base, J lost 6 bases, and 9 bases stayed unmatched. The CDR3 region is CASSEVWASGSGEQYF. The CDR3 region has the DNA TGTGCCAGCAGTGAAGTGTGGGCTAGCGGGAGTGGCGAGCAGTACTTC.

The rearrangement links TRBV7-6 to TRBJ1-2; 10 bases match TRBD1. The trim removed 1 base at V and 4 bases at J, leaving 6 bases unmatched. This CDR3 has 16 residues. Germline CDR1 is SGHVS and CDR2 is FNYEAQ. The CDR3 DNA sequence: TGTGCCAGCAGCTTAGGGACAGGGGGTTCCTTCTATGGCTACACCTTC. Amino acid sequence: CASSLGTGGSFYGYTF. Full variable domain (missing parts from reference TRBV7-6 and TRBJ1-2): GAGVSQSPRYKVTKRGQDVALRCDPISGHVSLYWYRQALGQGPEFLTYFNYEAQQDKSGLPNDRFSAERPEGSISTLTIQRTEQRDSAMYRCASSLGTGGSFYGYTFGSGTRLTVV.

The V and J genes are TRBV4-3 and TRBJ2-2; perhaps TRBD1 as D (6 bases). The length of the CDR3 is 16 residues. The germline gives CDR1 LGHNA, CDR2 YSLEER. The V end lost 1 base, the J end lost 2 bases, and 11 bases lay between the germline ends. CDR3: CASSQVGQPNTGELFF. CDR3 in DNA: TGCGCCAGCAGCCAAGTGGGACAACCTAACACCGGGGAGCTGTTTTTT.

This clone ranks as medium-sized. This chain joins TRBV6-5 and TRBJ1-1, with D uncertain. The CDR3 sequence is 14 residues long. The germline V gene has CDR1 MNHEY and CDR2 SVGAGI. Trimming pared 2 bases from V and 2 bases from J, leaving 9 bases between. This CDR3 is CASSYPGYNTEAFF. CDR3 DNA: TGTGCCAGCAGTTACCCGGGATATAACACTGAAGCTTTCTTT.

The CDR3 here is CSVGLAGTRNEQFF. The CDR3 bases are TGCAGCGTTGGACTAGCGGGAACCCGGAATGAGCAGTTCTTC. The chain links TRBV29-1 to TRBJ2-1; TRBD2 agrees at 11 bases. Germline-derived CDR1 and CDR2 are SQVTM and ANQGSEA. The V and J ends lost 4 bases and 7 bases, in that order; junction bases with no gene match: 6. The CDR3 spans 14 residues.

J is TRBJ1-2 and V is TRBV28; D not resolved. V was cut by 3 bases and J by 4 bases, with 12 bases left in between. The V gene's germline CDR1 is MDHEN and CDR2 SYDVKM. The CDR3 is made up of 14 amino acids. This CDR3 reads CASSFVTERYGYTF. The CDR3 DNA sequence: TGTGCCAGCAGTTTTGTTACAGAGCGCTATGGCTACACCTTC.

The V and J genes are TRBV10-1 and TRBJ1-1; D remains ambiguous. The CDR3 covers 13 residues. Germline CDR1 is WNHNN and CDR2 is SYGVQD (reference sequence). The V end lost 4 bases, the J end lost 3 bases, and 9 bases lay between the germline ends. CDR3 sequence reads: CASSGQQHTEAFF. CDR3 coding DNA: TGCGCCAGCAGTGGTCAGCAGCACACTGAAGCTTTCTTT.

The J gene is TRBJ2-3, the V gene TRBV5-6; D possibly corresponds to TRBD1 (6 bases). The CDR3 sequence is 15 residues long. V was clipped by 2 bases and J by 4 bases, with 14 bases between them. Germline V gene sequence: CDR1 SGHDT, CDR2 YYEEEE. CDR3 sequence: CASSFITGSPDTQYF. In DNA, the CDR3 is TGTGCCAGCAGCTTTATCACAGGGAGCCCAGATACGCAGTATTTT.

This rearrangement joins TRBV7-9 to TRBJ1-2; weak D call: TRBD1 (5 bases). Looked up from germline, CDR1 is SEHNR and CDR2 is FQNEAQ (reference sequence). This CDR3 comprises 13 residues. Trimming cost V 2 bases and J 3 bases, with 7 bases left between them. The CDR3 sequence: CASSLSRDYGYTF. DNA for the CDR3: TGTGCCAGCAGCTTATCCAGGGACTATGGCTACACCTTC.

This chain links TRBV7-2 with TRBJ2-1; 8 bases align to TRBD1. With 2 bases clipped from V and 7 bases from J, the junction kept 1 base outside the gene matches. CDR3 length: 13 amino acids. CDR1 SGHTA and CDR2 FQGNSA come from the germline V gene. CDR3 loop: CASSLYRGNEQFF. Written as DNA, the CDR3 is TGTGCCAGCAGCTTATACAGGGGGAATGAGCAGTTCTTC. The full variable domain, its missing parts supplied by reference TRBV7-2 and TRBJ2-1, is GAGVSQSPSNKVTEKGKDVELRCDPISGHTALYWYRQSLGQGLEFLIYFQGNSAPDKSGLPSDRFSAERTGGSVSTLTIQRTQQEDSAVYLCASSLYRGNEQFFGPGTRLTVL.

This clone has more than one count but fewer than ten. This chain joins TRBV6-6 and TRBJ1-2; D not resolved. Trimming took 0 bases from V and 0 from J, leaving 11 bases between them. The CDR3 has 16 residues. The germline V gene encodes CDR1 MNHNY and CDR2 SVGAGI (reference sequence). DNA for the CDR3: TGTGCCAGCAGTTACTCGACTCGGGCTACTAACTATGGCTACACCTTC. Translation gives CASSYSTRATNYGYTF.

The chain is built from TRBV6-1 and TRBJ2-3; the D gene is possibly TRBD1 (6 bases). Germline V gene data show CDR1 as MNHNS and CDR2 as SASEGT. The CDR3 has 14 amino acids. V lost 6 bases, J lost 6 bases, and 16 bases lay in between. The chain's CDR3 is CASSSGTTADTQYF. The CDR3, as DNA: TGTGCCAGCAGCTCTGGGACAACCGCCGATACGCAGTATTTT.

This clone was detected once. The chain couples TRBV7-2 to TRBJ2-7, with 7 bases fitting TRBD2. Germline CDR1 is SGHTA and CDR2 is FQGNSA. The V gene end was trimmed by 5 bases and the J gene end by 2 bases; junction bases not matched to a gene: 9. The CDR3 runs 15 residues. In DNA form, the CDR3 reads TGTGCCAGCAGCACCCAGAACGGACTAGCCTACGAGCAGTACGTC. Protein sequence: CASSTQNGLAYEQYV.

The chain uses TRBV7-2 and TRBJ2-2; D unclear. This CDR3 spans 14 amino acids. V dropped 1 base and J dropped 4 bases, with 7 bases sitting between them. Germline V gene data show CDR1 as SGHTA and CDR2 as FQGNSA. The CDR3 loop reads CASSLGWGTGELFF. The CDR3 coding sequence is TGTGCCAGCAGCTTAGGTTGGGGCACCGGGGAGCTGTTTTTT.

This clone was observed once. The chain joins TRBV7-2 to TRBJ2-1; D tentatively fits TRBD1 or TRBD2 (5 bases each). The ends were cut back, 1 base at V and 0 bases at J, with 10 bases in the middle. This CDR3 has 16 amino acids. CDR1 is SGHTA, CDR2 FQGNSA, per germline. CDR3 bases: TGTGCCAGCAGCTTAGGGGGGAGACTCTCCTACAATGAGCAGTTCTTC. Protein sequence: CASSLGGRLSYNEQFF.

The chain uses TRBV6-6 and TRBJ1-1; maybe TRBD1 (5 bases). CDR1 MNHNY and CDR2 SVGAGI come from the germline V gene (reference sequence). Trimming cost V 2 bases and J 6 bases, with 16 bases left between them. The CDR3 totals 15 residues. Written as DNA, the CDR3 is TGTGCCAGCAGTTACGGGGTTAACCAGGGTTCTGAAGCTTTCTTT. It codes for CASSYGVNQGSEAFF.

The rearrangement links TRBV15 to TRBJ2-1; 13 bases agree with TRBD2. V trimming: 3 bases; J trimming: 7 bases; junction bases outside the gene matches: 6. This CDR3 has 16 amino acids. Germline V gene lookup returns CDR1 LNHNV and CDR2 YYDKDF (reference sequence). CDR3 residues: CATSRPGTSGINEQFF. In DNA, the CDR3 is TGTGCCACCAGCAGGCCCGGGACTAGCGGGATAAATGAGCAGTTCTTC.

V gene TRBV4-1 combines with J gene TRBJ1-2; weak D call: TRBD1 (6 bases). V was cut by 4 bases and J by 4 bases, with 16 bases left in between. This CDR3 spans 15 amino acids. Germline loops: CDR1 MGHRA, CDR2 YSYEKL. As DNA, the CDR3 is TGCGCCAGCAGCCCAGGTGGGGGCCCTTCCTATGGCTACACCTTC. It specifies CASSPGGGPSYGYTF.

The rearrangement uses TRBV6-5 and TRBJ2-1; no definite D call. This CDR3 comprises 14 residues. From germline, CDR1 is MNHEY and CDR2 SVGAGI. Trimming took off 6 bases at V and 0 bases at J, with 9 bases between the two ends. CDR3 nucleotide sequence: TGTGCCAGCAGCTCCTCGGGCTCCTACAATGAGCAGTTCTTC. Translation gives CASSSSGSYNEQFF.

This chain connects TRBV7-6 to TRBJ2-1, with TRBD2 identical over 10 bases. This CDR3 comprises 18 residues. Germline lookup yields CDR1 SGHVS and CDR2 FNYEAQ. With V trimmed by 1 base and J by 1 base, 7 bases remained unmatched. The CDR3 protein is CASSLEAGGPGSYNEQFF. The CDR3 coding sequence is TGTGCCAGCAGCTTAGAAGCGGGAGGGCCAGGTTCCTACAATGAGCAGTTCTTC.

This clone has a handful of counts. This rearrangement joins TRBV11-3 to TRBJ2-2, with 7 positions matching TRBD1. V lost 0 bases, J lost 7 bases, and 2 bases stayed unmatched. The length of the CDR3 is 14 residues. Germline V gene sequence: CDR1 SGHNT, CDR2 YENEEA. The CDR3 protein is CASSLETGYGELFF. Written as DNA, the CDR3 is TGTGCCAGCAGCTTAGAGACAGGGTACGGGGAGCTGTTTTTT. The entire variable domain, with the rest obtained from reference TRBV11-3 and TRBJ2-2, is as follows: EAGVVQSPRYKIIEKKQPVAFWCNPISGHNTLYWYLQNLGQGPELLIRYENEEAVDDSQLPKDRFSAERLKGVDSTLKIQPAELGDSAVYLCASSLETGYGELFFGEGSRLTVL.

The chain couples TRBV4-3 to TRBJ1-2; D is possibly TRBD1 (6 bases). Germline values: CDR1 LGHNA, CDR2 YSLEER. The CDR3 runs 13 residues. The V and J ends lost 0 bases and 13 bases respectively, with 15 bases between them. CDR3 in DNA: TGCGCCAGCAGCCAAGAAACACAGGGTCCCAGCACCTTC. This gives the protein CASSQETQGPSTF.

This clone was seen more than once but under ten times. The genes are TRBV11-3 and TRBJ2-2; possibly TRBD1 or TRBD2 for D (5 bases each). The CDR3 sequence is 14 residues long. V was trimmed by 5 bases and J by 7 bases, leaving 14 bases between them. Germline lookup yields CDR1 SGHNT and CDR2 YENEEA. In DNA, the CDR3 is TGTGCCAGCAGCGCCATGGGGGTGAGCGGGGAGCTGTTTTTT. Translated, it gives CASSAMGVSGELFF.

The CDR3: CASSDFASGSQMAGREQYV. In DNA, the CDR3 is TGTGCCAGCAGTGATTTCGCTAGCGGGAGTCAGATGGCCGGGCGTGAGCAGTACGTC. This chain uses TRBV6-1 with TRBJ2-7; 10 positions agree with TRBD2. CDR1 and CDR2 (germline): MNHNS, SASEGT. J lost 7 bases, V lost 3 bases, and 21 bases had no gene match. This CDR3 is built from 19 residues.

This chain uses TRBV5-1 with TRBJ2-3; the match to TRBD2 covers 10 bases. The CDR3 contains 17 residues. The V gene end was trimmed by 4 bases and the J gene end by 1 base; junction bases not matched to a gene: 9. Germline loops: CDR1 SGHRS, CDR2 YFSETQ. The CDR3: CASSPGTSERGTDTQYF. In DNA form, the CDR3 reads TGCGCCAGCAGCCCGGGGACTAGCGAGAGAGGCACAGATACGCAGTATTTT.

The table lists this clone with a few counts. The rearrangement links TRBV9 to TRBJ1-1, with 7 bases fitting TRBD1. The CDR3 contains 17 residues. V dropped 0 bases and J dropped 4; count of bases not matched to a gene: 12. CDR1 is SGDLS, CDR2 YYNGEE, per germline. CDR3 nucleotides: TGTGCCAGCAGCGTAGATGGCAGGGGGTACGGTCGCACTGAAGCTTTCTTT. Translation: CASSVDGRGYGRTEAFF.

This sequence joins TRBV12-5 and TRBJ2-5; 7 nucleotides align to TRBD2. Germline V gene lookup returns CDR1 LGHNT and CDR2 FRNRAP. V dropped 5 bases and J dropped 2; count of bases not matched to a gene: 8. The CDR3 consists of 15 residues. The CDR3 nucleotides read TGTGCTAGTGGTCTACCTGGGGGGGGTCAAGAGACCCAGTACTTC. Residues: CASGLPGGGQETQYF.

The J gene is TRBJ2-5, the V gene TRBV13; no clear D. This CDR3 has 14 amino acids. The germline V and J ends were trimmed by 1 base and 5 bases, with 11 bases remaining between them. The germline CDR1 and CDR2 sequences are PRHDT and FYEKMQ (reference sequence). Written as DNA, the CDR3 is TGTGCCAGCAGCTTAGACAAATTTTTCGAGACCCAGTACTTC. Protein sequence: CASSLDKFFETQYF.